Described below is a single TCR beta chain sequence and its context. Data came from immunoSEQ multiplex PCR; TCRdb stores just in-frame clones and leaves some out. The table records around 30,000 clones, about nine tenths of them present only once. These data are taken from a study of T cell changes during pregnancy in multiple sclerosis. Trimming stripped 6 bases from V and 5 bases from J, with 16 bases between. This CDR3 has 14 residues. Per germline, CDR1 SNHLY and CDR2 FYNNEI. The clonotype was recovered from a female donor with multiple sclerosis, enrolled in a pregnancy study. V is TRBV2 and J is TRBJ2-5; weak D call: TRBD2 (6 bases). This sample comprised CD8+ T cells from peripheral blood mononuclear cells, obtained in the second trimester of pregnancy. The CDR3 coding sequence is TGTGCCAGCAGACTGGGGACCCGGGGGGAGACCCAGTACTTC. This sequence encodes CASRLGTRGETQYF.